These T cell receptor beta chains were read from a single sample in a study of cytomegalovirus exposure and HLA in healthy donors. TCRdb's copy holds only in-frame clones and misses some; the assay was immunoSEQ multiplex PCR. In the table there are 100,000 or so clones, 76% of which are singletons. Material for sequencing was PBMCs. Every receptor here comes from a woman between 45 and 60 years old in good health and CMV-seropositive. CDR3s include the opening cysteine and the closing phenylalanine or tryptophan. A D gene is named only where the DNA matches it firmly. Only some rows state a clone size, as once, few, many or a class for expanded clones.

J: TRBJ1-4; D: TRBD1; size: NA; V: TRBV27; CDR3: CASSSYRGEKLFF; DNA: TGTGCCAGTAGTTCCTACAGGGGTGAAAAACTGTTTTTT
J: TRBJ2-3; D: NA; size: NA; V: TRBV19; CDR3: CASSTGISTDTQYF; DNA: TGTGCCAGTAGTACCGGGATCAGCACAGATACGCAGTATTTT
J: TRBJ2-5; D: TRBD1; size: NA; V: TRBV2; CDR3: CANRGSQETQYF; DNA: TGTGCCAACAGGGGGAGCCAAGAGACCCAGTACTTC
J: TRBJ1-1; D: NA; size: few; V: TRBV6-5; CDR3: CASIPPGNTEAFF; DNA: TGTGCCAGCATCCCCCCAGGGAACACTGAAGCTTTCTTT
J: TRBJ1-4; D: NA; size: NA; V: TRBV11-1; CDR3: CASSPTIQGRGEKLFF; DNA: TGTGCCAGCAGCCCCACAATCCAAGGACGCGGGGAAAAACTGTTTTTT
J: TRBJ2-1; D: TRBD2; size: NA; V: TRBV4-1; CDR3: CASSRLLAGGTYNNEQFF; DNA: TGCGCCAGCAGCCGATTACTAGCGGGGGGTACCTATAACAATGAGCAGTTCTTC
J: TRBJ1-2; D: TRBD1; size: NA; V: TRBV6-5; CDR3: CASSYSGTANYGYTF; DNA: TGTGCCAGCAGTTACTCGGGGACAGCTAACTATGGCTACACCTTC
J: TRBJ2-5; D: TRBD1; size: NA; V: TRBV7-8; CDR3: CASSIRDRSETQYF; DNA: TGTGCCAGCAGCATCCGGGACAGGTCGGAGACCCAGTACTTC
J: TRBJ1-5; D: TRBD1; size: NA; V: TRBV30; CDR3: CAWSLGGHQPQHF; DNA: TGTGCCTGGAGTCTAGGGGGCCATCAGCCCCAGCATTTT
J: TRBJ1-4; D: NA; size: NA; V: TRBV5-4; CDR3: CASSSQGGVEKLFF; DNA: TGTGCCAGCAGCAGCCAGGGAGGTGTCGAAAAACTGTTTTTT
J: TRBJ2-1; D: NA; size: NA; V: TRBV5-6; CDR3: CASSSDLAALAHYNEQFF; DNA: TGTGCCAGCAGCTCCGACTTGGCTGCGCTAGCGCACTACAATGAGCAGTTCTTC
J: TRBJ1-1; D: NA; size: NA; V: TRBV9; CDR3: CASSALGGLNTEAFF; DNA: TGTGCCAGCAGCGCGCTGGGAGGTCTGAACACTGAAGCTTTCTTT
J: TRBJ2-7; D: NA; size: NA; V: TRBV11-2; CDR3: CASSYQSGGLLYEQYF; DNA: TGTGCCAGCAGCTACCAATCCGGAGGACTACTTTACGAGCAGTACTTC
J: TRBJ2-7; D: NA; size: NA; V: TRBV20-1; CDR3: CSARTSTFQYF; DNA: TGCAGTGCTAGAACTAGCACGTTTCAGTACTTC
J: TRBJ1-1; D: TRBD1; size: NA; V: TRBV27; CDR3: CASSVDRGGTEAFF; DNA: TGTGCCAGCAGTGTCGACAGGGGGGGCACTGAAGCTTTCTTT
J: TRBJ2-1; D: NA; size: NA; V: TRBV10-3; CDR3: CAISDGARHNEQFF; DNA: TGTGCCATCAGTGACGGAGCTAGGCACAATGAGCAGTTCTTC
J: TRBJ1-2; D: NA; size: NA; V: TRBV5-1; CDR3: CASSEGSYGYTF; DNA: TGCGCCAGCAGCGAGGGCTCCTATGGCTACACCTTC
J: TRBJ1-1; D: NA; size: NA; V: TRBV30; CDR3: CAWSVGRGNTEAFF; DNA: TGTGCCTGGAGTGTAGGCAGGGGGAACACTGAAGCTTTCTTT